The 12 T cell receptor beta chains listed next were all sequenced from one sample in a study of ipilimumab plus nivolumab after autologous stem cell transplantation. Measured with immunoSEQ multiplex PCR; TCRdb has only the in-frame clones, and not every one. The sample contains about 40,000 clones, about 92% of which appear only once. Specimen: PBMCs, collected in a trial of ipilimumab plus nivolumab as post-transplant consolidation. These receptors all stem from a male donor with multiple myeloma.

J is TRBJ2-2 and V is TRBV28, with 8 bases identical to TRBD2. The ends lost 10 bases at V and 3 bases at J; junction bases unmatched: 16. Germline V lookup: CDR1 MDHEN, CDR2 SYDVKM. The CDR3 covers 17 residues. CDR3 amino acids: CATRGGGGRRHTGELFF. CDR3 bases: TGTGCCACCCGGGGGGGTGGGGGGCGCCGACACACCGGGGAGCTGTTTTTT.

The V and J genes are TRBV7-2 and TRBJ1-1, with TRBD1 as a possible D gene (5 bases). V lost 5 bases and J 9 bases, leaving 16 bases between the germline ends. Germline V CDR1 and CDR2: SGHTA, FQGNSA. This CDR3 is built from 13 residues. The CDR3 nucleotides read TGTGCCAGCAGCGTCCGAGGGGCCGGGCAAGCTTTCTTT. This translates into CASSVRGAGQAFF.

This clone was detected only once. The chain has TRBV5-1 and TRBJ2-7; TRBD1 matches at 8 bases. The CDR3 is made up of 14 amino acids. Germline trimming cut 0 bases from V and 2 bases from J; bases unmatched to any gene: 1. Looked up from germline, CDR1 is SGHRS and CDR2 is YFSETQ. Here the CDR3 reads CASSLGTGPYEQYF. In nucleotides, the CDR3 is TGCGCCAGCAGCTTGGGGACAGGGCCCTACGAGCAGTACTTC.

The chain combines TRBV7-2 with TRBJ1-1; unclear D gene. Germline V gene lookup returns CDR1 SGHTA and CDR2 FQGNSA. Trimming took 4 bases from V and 2 from J, leaving 5 bases between them. This CDR3 is built from 12 residues. CDR3 coding DNA: TGTGCCAGCAGCTATACCAACACTGAAGCTTTCTTT. It translates to CASSYTNTEAFF.

This chain connects TRBV4-1 to TRBJ2-1; 8 bases match TRBD2. In germline, CDR1 is MGHRA, CDR2 YSYEKL. The junction had 10 bases not matched to a gene; V was cut back by 4 bases and J by 5 bases. This CDR3 has 16 residues. The CDR3 DNA reads as TGCGCCAGCAGCCTCCGAGGGACTAGTCCAAACAATGAGCAGTTCTTC. Its translation is CASSLRGTSPNNEQFF.

This chain links TRBV6-5 with TRBJ1-1; 7 nucleotides align to TRBD1. CDR3 length: 14 residues. J was trimmed by 5 bases and V by 2 bases; bases with no gene match: 5. Per germline, CDR1 MNHEY and CDR2 SVGAGI. The CDR3 here is CASSYNRGGTEAFF. DNA of the CDR3: TGTGCCAGCAGTTACAACAGGGGAGGGACTGAAGCTTTCTTT.

The chain uses TRBV9 and TRBJ2-3; 9 bases match TRBD2. The ends lost 0 bases at V and 4 bases at J; junction bases unmatched: 6. Germline V lookup: CDR1 SGDLS, CDR2 YYNGEE. This CDR3 spans 16 amino acids. The CDR3 is CASSVASGEWADTQYF. For the CDR3, the DNA is TGTGCCAGCAGCGTAGCTAGCGGGGAATGGGCAGATACGCAGTATTTT. Together with reference TRBV9 and TRBJ2-3, the CDR3 gives the full variable domain: DSGVTQTPKHLITATGQRVTLRCSPRSGDLSVYWYQQSLDQGLQFLIQYYNGEERAKGNILERFSAQQFPDLHSELNLSSLELGDSALYFCASSVASGEWADTQYFGPGTRLTVL.

The V gene is TRBV5-3, the J gene TRBJ1-5; a possible D gene is TRBD1 (5 bases). TRBV5-3 is designated an ORF whose function remains uncertain. The CDR3 totals 16 residues. V was clipped by 0 bases and J by 5 bases, with 15 bases between them. The CDR3 loop reads CARSLAGTGSDQPQHF. The DNA for the CDR3 is TGTGCCAGAAGCTTGGCCGGGACGGGGTCGGATCAGCCCCAGCATTTT.

The V call is TRBV5-6, the J call TRBJ1-6; D is ambiguous. Trimming took off 4 bases at V and 9 bases at J, with 17 bases between the two ends. Germline V gene data show CDR1 as SGHDT and CDR2 as YYEEEE. The CDR3 contains 15 residues. CDR3 residues: CASSLSTWRVSPLHF. CDR3 bases: TGTGCCAGCAGCCTCTCGACATGGCGGGTTTCACCCCTCCACTTT.

The chain has TRBV28 and TRBJ1-5; D may be TRBD1 (5 bases). V was clipped by 5 bases and J by 4 bases, with 15 bases between them. Looked up from germline, CDR1 is MDHEN and CDR2 is SYDVKM. This CDR3 has 15 residues. This CDR3 is CASSTPGTGNQPQHF. The CDR3 DNA reads TGTGCCAGCAGTACACCCGGGACGGGGAATCAGCCCCAGCATTTT.

The V call is TRBV5-1, the J call TRBJ1-2; TRBD1 is a possible D gene (5 bases). Germline V gene data show CDR1 as SGHRS and CDR2 as YFSETQ. The CDR3 spans 14 residues. V was cut by 6 bases and J by 0 bases, with 12 bases left in between. The CDR3 reads CASNTGSANYGYTF. CDR3 nucleotides: TGCGCCAGCAATACAGGTTCAGCTAACTATGGCTACACCTTC.

This chain links TRBV7-9 with TRBJ1-1; 8 bases agree with TRBD1. The CDR3 contains 15 residues. The ends lost 5 bases at V and 5 bases at J; junction bases unmatched: 10. CDR1 and CDR2 from the germline V gene are SEHNR and FQNEAQ (reference sequence). For the CDR3, the DNA is TGTGCCAGCAGCCCCCAGACAGGGGAAGGGACTGAAGCTTTCTTT. This sequence encodes CASSPQTGEGTEAFF.